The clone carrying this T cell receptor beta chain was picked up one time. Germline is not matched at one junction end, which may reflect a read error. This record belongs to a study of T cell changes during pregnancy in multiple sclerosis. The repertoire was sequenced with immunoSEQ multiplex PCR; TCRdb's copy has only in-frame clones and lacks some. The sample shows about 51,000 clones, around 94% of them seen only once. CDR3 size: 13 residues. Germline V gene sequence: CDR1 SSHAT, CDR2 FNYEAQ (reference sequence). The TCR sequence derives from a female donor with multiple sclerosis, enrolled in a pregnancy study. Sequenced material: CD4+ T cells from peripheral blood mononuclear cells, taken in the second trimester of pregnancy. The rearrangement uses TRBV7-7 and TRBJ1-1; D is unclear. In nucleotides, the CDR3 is TGTGCTAGCAGCACTGACTTGAACACTGAAGCTTTCTTT. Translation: CASSTDLNTEAFF.